The clone carrying this TCR beta chain was counted ten times or more. The data are from a study of T cells in Graves' hyperthyroidism and ophthalmopathy. Trimming took off 5 bases at V and 6 bases at J, with 14 bases between the two ends. Germline assignment: CDR1 MDHEN and CDR2 SYDVKM. This CDR3 region has 14 residues. RNA transcripts yielded amplified TCR beta CDR3 regions. The HTBI set primed first-round TCR CDR3 RT-PCR. MiXCR, run by TCRdb on the multiplex PCR reads, gives a single entry per CDR3 protein. This table holds about 400,000 distinct CDR3 sequences, over 11% found once. This chain links TRBV28 with TRBJ1-5; the D gene is possibly TRBD1 (6 bases). This receptor was taken from a man aged 50 to 60 with Graves' ophthalmopathy. What was sequenced was blood. CDR3 in DNA: TGTGCCAGCAGTCTACAAACAGGGTTTCAGCCCCAGCATTTT. This translates into CASSLQTGFQPQHF.